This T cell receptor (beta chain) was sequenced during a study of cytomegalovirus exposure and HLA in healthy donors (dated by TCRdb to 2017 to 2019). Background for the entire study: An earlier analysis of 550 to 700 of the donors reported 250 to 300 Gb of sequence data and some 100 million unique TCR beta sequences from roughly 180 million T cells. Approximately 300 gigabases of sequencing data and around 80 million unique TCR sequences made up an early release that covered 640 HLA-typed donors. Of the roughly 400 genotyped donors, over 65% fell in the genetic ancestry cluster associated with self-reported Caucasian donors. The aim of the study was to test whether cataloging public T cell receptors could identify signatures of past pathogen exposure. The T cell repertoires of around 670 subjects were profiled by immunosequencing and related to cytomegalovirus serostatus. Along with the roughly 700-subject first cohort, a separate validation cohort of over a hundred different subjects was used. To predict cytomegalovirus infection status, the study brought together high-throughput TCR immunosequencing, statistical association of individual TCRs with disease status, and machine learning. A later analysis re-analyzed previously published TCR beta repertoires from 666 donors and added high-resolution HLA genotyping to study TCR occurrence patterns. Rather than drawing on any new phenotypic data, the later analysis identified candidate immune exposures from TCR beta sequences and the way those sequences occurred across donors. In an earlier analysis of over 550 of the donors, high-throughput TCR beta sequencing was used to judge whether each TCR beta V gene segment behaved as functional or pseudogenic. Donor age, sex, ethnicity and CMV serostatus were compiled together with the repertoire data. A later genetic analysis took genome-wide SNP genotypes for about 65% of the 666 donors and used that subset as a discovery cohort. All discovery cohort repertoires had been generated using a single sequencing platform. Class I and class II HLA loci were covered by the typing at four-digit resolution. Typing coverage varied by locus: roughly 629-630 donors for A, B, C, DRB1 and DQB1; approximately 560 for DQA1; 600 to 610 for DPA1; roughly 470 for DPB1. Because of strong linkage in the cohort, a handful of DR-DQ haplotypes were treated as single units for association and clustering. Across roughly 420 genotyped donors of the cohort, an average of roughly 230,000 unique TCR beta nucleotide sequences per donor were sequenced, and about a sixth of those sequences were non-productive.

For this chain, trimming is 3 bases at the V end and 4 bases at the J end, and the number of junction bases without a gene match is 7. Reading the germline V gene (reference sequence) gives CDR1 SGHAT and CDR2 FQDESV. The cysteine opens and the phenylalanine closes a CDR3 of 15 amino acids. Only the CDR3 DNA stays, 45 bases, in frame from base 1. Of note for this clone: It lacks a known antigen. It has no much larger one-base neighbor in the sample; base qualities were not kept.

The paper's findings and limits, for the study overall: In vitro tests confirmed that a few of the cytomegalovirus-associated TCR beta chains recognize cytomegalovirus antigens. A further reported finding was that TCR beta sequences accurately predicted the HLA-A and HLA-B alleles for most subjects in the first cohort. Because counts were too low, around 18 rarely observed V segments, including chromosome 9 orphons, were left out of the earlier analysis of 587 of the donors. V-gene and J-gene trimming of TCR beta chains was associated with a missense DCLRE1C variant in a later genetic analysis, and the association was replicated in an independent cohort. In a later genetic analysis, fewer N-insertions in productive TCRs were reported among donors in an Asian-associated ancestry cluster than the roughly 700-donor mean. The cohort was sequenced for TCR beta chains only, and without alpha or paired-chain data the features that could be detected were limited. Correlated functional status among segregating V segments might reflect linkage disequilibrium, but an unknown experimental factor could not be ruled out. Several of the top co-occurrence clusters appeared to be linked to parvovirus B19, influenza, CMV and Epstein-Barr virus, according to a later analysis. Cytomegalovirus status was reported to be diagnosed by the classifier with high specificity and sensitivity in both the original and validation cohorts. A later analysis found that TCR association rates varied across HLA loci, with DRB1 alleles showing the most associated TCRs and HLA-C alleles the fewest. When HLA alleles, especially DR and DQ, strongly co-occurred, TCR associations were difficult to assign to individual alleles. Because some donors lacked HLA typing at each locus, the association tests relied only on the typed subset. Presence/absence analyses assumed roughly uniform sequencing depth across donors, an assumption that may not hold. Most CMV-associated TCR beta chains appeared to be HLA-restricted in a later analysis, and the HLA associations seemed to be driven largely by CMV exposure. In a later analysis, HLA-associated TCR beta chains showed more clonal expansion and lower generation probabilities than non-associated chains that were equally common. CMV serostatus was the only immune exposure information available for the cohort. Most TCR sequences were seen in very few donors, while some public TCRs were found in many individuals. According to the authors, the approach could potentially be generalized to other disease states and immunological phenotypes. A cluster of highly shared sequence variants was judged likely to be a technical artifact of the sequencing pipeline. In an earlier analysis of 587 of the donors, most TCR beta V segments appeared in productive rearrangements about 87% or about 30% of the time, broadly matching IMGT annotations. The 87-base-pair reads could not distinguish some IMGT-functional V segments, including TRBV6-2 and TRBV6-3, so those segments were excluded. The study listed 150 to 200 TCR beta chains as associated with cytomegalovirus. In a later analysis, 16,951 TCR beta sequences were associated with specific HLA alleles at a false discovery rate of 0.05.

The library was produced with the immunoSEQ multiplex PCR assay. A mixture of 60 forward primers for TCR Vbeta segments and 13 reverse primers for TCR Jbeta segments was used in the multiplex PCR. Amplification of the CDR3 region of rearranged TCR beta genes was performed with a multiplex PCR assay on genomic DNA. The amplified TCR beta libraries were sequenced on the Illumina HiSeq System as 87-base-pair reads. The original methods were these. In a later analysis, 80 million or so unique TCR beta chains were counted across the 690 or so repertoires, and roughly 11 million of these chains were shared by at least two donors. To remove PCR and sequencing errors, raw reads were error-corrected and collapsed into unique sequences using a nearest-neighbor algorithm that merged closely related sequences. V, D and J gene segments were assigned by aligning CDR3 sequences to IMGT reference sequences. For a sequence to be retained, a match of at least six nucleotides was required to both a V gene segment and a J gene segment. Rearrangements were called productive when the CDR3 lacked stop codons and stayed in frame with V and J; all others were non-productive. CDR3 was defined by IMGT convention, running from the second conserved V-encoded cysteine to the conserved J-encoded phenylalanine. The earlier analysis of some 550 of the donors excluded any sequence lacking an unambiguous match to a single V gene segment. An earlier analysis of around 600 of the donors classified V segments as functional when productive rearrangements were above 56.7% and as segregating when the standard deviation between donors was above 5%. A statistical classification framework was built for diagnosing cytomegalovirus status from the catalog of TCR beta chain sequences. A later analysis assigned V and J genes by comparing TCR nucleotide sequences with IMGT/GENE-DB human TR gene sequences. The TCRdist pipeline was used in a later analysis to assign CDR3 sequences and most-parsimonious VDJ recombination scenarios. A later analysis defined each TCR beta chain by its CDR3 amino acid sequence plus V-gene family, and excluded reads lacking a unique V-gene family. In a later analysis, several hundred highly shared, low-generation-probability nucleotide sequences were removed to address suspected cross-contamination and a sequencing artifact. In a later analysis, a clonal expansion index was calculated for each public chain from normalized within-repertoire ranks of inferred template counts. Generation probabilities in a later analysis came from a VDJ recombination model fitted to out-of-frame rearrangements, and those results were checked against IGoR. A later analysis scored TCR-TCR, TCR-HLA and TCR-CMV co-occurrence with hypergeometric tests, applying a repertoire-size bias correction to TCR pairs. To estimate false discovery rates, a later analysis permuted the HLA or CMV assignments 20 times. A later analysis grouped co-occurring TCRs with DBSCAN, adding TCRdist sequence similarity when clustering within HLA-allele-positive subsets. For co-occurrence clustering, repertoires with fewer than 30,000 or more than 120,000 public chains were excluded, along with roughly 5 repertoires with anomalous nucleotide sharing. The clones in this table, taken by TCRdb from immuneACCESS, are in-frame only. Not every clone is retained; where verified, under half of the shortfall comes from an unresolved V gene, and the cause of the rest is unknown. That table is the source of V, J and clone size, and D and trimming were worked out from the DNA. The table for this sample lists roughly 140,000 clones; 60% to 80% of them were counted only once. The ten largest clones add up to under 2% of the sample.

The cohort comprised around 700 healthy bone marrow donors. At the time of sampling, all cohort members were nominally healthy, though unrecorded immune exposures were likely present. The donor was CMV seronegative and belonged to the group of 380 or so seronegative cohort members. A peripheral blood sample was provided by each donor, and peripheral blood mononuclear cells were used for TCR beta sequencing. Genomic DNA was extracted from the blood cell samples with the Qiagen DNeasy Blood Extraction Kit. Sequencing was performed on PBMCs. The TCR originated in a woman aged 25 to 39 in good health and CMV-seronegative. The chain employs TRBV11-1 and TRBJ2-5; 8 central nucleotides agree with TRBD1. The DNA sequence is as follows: TGTGCCAGCAGCTTGGGCAGGGGGCTTGGAGAGACCCAGTACTTC. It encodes CASSLGRGLGETQYF. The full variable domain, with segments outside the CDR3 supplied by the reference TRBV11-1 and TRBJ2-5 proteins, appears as EAEVAQSPRYKITEKSQAVAFWCDPISGHATLYWYRQILGQGPELLVQFQDESVVDDSQLPKDRFSAERLKGVDSTLKIQPAELGDSAMYLCASSLGRGLGETQYFGPGTRLLVL.